This T cell receptor (beta chain) was sequenced in a study of beta chain features in type 1 diabetes. Whole-study findings and limits: The question of HLA type influencing TCRB rearrangement was one that remained unresolved here. VDJ junctions from patients with type 1 diabetes contained fewer insertions and more deletions. Within each of all four CD4+ subsets, Type 1 diabetes patients had TCRB CDR3s that were moderately but significantly shorter. Patients' naive, central memory and regulatory TCRB repertoires appeared more alike than those of healthy donors.

On this clone itself: Its antigen remains unidentified.

The whole isolated RNA underwent reverse transcription, so sequencing captured expressed TCRB transcripts. Clones were read by immunoSEQ multiplex PCR, and TCRdb kept only the in-frame ones, dropping some. The sample lists some 350,000 clones, approximately 13% occurring once. The CDR3 has 13 amino acids. Germline loops: CDR1 SNHLY, CDR2 FYNNEI. J gave up 4 bases and V 8 bases, and 1 base lay outside the gene matches. This sequence joins TRBV2 and TRBJ1-5, with 11 bases fitting TRBD1. The source of this sequence is a young woman with type 1 diabetes. The sequencing input was naive CD4+ T cells from blood. The CDR3 loop is CASGDRGNQPQHF. CDR3 nucleotide sequence: TGTGCCAGCGGGGACAGGGGGAATCAGCCCCAGCATTTT.